This T cell receptor (beta chain) derives from a study of cytomegalovirus exposure and HLA in healthy donors. Regarding the study as a whole: Reportedly, HLA-A and HLA-B alleles of most subjects were accurately predicted from TCR beta. Indistinguishable V segments such as TRBV6-2 and TRBV6-3 were excluded. The investigators catalogued 180 or so TCR beta chains as cytomegalovirus-associated.

The V gene's germline CDR1 is MDHEN and CDR2 SYDVKM. CDR3 size: 15 residues. With V trimmed by 7 bases and J by 9 bases, 13 bases remained unmatched. Comment on this clone: The antigen is not known.

Amplification used 60 Vbeta primers and 13 Jbeta primers. Repertoires were generated with immunoSEQ multiplex PCR, while TCRdb's copy carries only in-frame clones and drops some. The table lists 100,000 to 150,000 clones, roughly 80% of them singletons. This chain joins TRBV28 and TRBJ2-1, with TRBD1 identical over 9 bases. This clonotype was obtained from a woman between 50 and 59 years old in good health and CMV-seronegative. The material sequenced was PBMCs. CDR3 nucleotide sequence: TGTGCCAGCAACTGGCCGGGACAGGGTGGTGGTGAGCAGTTCTTC. Protein sequence: CASNWPGQGGGEQFF.